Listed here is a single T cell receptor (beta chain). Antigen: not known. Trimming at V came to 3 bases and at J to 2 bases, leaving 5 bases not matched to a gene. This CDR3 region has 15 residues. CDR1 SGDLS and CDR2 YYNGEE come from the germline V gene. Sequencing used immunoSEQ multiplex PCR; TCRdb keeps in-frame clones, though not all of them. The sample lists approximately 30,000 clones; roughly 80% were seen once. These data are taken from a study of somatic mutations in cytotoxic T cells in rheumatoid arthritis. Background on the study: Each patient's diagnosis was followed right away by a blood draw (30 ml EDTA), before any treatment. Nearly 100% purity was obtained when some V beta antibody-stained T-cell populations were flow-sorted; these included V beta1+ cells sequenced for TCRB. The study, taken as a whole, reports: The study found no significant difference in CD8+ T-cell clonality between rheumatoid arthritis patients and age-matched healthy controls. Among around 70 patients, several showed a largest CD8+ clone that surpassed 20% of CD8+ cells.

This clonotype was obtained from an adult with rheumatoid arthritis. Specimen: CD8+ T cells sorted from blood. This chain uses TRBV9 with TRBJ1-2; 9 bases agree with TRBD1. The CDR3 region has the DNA TGTGCCAGCAGCGCCTCTACAGGGGGCAACTATGGCTACACCTTC. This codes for CASSASTGGNYGYTF.